This T cell receptor (beta chain) stems from a study of beta chain features in type 1 diabetes. This clone came up a few times. Sorting gave populations that all exceeded 98% purity. V was clipped by 3 bases and J by 4 bases, with 12 bases between them. Germline V gene sequence: CDR1 SEHNR, CDR2 FQNEAQ (reference sequence). The CDR3 loop spans 15 amino acids. Investigators reverse transcribed all isolated RNA, so they sequenced expressed TCRB transcripts. The protocol was immunoSEQ multiplex PCR, while the TCRdb copy is restricted to in-frame clones and leaves out a portion. The table lists 120,000 to 150,000 clones, around 7% of them singletons.

Specimen: central memory CD4+ T cells from blood. This clonotype was sampled from a woman in her 30s in good health. The chain combines TRBV7-9 with TRBJ1-4, with D possibly being TRBD1 (6 bases). Written as DNA, the CDR3 is TGTGCCAGCAGCTTCGTTGGGACACATAATGAAAAACTGTTTTTT. Amino acid sequence: CASSFVGTHNEKLFF.